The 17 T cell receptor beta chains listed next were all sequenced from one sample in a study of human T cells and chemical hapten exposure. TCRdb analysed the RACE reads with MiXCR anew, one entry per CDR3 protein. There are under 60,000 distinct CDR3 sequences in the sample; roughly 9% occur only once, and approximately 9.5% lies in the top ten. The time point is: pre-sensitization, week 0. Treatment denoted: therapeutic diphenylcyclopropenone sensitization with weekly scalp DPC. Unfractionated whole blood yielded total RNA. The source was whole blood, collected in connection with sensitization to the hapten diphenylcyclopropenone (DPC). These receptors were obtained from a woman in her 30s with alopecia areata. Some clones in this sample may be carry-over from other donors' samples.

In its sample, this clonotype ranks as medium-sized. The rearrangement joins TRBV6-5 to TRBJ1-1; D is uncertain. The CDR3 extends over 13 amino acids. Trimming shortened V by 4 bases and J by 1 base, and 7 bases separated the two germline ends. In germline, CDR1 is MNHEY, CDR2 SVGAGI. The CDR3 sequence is CASSSLKNTEAFF. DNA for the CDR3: TGTGCCAGCAGTTCTTTGAAGAACACTGAAGCTTTCTTT.

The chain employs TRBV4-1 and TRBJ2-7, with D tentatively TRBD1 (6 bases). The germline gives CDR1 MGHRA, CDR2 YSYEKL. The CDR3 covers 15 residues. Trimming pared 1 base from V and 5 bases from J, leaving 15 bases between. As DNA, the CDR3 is TGCGCCAGCAGCCAAGTGGGTACTTACAGGGACGAGCAGTACTTC. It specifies CASSQVGTYRDEQYF.

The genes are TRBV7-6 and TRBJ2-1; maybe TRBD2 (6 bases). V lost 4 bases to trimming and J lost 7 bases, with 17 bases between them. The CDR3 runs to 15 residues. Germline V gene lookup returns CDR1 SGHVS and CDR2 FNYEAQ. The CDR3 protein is CASSSRTGGVNEQFF. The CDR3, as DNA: TGTGCCAGCAGCTCCAGGACCGGGGGAGTGAATGAGCAGTTCTTC.

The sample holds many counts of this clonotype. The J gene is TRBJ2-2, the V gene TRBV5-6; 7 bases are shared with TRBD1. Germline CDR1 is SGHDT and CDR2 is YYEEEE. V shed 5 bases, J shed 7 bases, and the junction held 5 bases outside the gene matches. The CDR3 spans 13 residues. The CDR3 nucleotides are TGTGCCAGCAGTTTTACAGGGGTCGGGGAGCTGTTTTTT. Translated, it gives CASSFTGVGELFF.

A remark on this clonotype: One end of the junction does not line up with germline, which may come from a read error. This chain's CDR3 is CASSLGTRTDRQYF. The CDR3 DNA sequence: TGTGCCAGCAGCTTAGGGACTCGCACAGATAGGCAGTATTTT. The rearrangement links TRBV7-6 to TRBJ2-3, with a tentative D call TRBD2 (5 bases). Per germline, CDR1 SGHVS and CDR2 FNYEAQ. The CDR3 extends over 14 amino acids. Based on the CDR3 plus reference TRBV7-6 and TRBJ2-3, the full variable domain is GAGVSQSPRYKVTKRGQDVALRCDPISGHVSLYWYRQALGQGPEFLTYFNYEAQQDKSGLPNDRFSAERPEGSISTLTIQRTEQRDSAMYRCASSLGTRTDRQYFGPGTRLTVL.

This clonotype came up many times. CDR3 DNA sequence: TGCGCCAGCAGCTTGGAGGGTAGAGGCACAGATACGCAGTATTTT. Translation: CASSLEGRGTDTQYF. V usage is TRBV5-1 and J usage is TRBJ2-3; D is undetermined. This CDR3 region has 15 residues. Germline CDR1 reads SGHRS; CDR2 reads YFSETQ. Trimming cost V 0 bases and J 1 base, with 9 bases left between them.

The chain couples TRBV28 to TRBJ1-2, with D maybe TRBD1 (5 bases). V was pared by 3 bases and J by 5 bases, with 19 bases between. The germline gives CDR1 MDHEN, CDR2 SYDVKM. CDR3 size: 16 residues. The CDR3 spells CASSFRVSQGRYGYTF. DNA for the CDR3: TGTGCCAGCAGTTTCCGAGTCTCTCAGGGAAGATATGGCTACACCTTC.

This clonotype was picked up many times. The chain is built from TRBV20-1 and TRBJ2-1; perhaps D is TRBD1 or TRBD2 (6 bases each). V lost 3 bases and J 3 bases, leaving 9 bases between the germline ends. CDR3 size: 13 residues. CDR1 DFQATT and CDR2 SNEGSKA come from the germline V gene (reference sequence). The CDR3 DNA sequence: TGCAGTGCTAGCGGGGGCGACTACAATGAGCAGTTCTTC. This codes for CSASGGDYNEQFF.

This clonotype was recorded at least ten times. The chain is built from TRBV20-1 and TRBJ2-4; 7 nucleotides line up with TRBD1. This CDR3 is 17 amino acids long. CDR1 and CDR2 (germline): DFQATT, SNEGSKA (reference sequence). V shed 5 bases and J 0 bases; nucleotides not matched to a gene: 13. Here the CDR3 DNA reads TGCAGTGCTCATCGGGACAGCAGACTTCTAGCCAAAAACATTCAGTACTTC. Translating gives CSAHRDSRLLAKNIQYF.

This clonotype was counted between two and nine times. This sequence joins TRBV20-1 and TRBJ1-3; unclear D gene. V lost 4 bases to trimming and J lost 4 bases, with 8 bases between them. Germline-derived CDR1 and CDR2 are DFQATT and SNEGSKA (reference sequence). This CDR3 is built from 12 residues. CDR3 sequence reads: CSAISIGNTIYF. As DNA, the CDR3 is TGCAGTGCTATATCGATAGGAAACACCATATATTTT.

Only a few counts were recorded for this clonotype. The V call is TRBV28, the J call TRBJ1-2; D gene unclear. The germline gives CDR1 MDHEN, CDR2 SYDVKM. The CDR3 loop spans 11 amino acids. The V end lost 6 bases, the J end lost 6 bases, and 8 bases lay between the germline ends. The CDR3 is CASRQCDGYTF. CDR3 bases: TGTGCCAGCAGACAGTGTGATGGCTACACCTTC.

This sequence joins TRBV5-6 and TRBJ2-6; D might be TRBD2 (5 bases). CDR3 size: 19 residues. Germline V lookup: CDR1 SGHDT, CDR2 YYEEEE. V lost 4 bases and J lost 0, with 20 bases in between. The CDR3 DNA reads TGTGCCAGCAGCGACGGGCAGGACTTCTGGGGCTCTGGGGCCAACGTCCTGACTTTC. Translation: CASSDGQDFWGSGANVLTF.

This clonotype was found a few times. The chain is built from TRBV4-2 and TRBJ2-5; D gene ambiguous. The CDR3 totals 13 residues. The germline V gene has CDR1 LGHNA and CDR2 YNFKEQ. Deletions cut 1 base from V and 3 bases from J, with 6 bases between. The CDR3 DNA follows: TGTGCCAGCAGCCAAGCGAAAAAAGAGACCCAGTACTTC. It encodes CASSQAKKETQYF.

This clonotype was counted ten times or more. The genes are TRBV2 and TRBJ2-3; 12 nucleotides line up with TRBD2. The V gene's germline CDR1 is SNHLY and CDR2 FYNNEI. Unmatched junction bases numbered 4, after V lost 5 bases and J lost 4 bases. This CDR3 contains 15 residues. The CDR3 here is CASSPRLAGADTQYF. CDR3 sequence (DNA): TGTGCCAGCAGTCCAAGACTAGCGGGGGCAGATACGCAGTATTTT. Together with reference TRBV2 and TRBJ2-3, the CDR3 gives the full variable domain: EPEVTQTPSHQVTQMGQEVILRCVPISNHLYFYWYRQILGQKVEFLVSFYNNEISEKSEIFDDQFSVERPDGSNFTLKIRSTKLEDSAMYFCASSPRLAGADTQYFGPGTRLTVL.

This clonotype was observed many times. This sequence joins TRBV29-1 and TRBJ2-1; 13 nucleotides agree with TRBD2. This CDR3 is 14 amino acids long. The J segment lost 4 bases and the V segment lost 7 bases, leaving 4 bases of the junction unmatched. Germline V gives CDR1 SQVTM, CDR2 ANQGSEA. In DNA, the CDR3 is TGCAGCGCTAGGACTAGCGGGGGATACAATGAGCAGTTCTTC. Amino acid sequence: CSARTSGGYNEQFF.

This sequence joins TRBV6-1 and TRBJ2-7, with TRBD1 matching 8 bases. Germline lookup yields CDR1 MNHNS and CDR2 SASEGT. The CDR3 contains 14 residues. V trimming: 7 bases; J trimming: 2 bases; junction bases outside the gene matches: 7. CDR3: CASIGQGVTYEQYF. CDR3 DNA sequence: TGTGCCAGCATCGGACAGGGTGTTACCTACGAGCAGTACTTC.

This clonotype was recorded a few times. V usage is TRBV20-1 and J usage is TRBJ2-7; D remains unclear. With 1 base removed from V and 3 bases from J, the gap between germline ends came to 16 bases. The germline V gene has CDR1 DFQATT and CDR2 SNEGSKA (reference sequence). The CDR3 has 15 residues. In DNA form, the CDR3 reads TGCAGTGCTAGAGGGGGTCATCCTCATGACTACGAGCAGTACTTC. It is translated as CSARGGHPHDYEQYF.